This T cell receptor beta chain was documented in a study of T cells after yellow fever vaccination. Study results and caveats: Abundant clonotypes (contaminants from the bulk population) could be present in FACS-sorted repertoires. Clones from primary vaccination mostly reappeared after the booster (roughly 95% CD4, less than 90% CD8). Weaker overall was a secondary response that nonetheless peaked faster, on day 5 versus 15.

TCRdb redid the calling of the 5' RACE reads with MiXCR, one entry per CDR3 protein. Of a few hundred thousand distinct CDR3 sequences listed, 15% to 20% were seen once; the top ten hold roughly an eighth. On this clonotype itself: The antigen is unknown.

The clonotype comes from a man under 40 who received the YFV17D yellow fever vaccine. Sequences were derived from PBMCs, sampled 15 days after the yellow fever booster vaccination.

Here the CDR3 reads CASSAGQGGSPLHF. CDR3 sequence (DNA): TGTGCCAGCAGCGCGGGACAGGGAGGGTCACCCCTCCACTTT. This sequence joins TRBV12-3 or TRBV12-4 and TRBJ1-6, with TRBD1 matching 9 bases. There are 14 residues in the CDR3. The V segment lost 6 bases and the J segment 10 bases; nucleotides outside the gene matches: 7.